The 29 T cell receptor beta chains below come from one sample, sequenced in a study of shared clonotypes between healthy human individuals. TCRdb's table, derived via immunoSEQ multiplex PCR, lists solely in-frame clones and lacks some. The table lists about 1 million clones, about 76% of them singletons, with less than 1.5% in the top ten. Source material: memory CD4+ T cells sorted from blood. Subset meaning: CD45RA-negative fraction. The receptors shown here come from a man younger than 35 in good health.

This clone was seen a single time. A much more abundant neighbour one base away suggests this may be a read error. The chain carries TRBV6-6 and TRBJ2-7; D might be TRBD1 (5 bases). V lost 7 bases, J lost 4 bases, and 5 bases lay in between. The CDR3 extends over 10 amino acids. Germline CDR1 reads MNHNY; CDR2 reads SVGAGI (reference sequence). CDR3 region: CASKGYEQYF. DNA for the CDR3: TGTGCCAGCAAGGGGTACGAGCAGTACTTC.

DNA for the CDR3: TGTGCCTGGAGTCGTCCCGGGACAGGGAACTATGGCTACACCTTC. Residues: CAWSRPGTGNYGYTF. The chain has TRBV30 and TRBJ1-2, with 9 bases that match TRBD1. V lost 2 bases to trimming and J lost 2 bases; unmatched junction nucleotides: 6. Germline CDR1 GTSNPN, CDR2 SVGIG (reference sequence). The CDR3 spans 15 residues.

With respect to this clone: This sample includes further DNA sequences coding for the same CDR3. The V call is TRBV7-2, the J call TRBJ2-3; D gene ambiguous. The CDR3 is 12 residues long. CDR1 is SGHTA and CDR2 is FQGNSA in the germline V gene. V lost 4 bases to trimming and J lost 5 bases, with 7 bases between them. The CDR3 nucleotides are TGTGCCAGCAGCTCTTTTAGAGATACGCAGTATTTT. It specifies CASSSFRDTQYF.

The V and J genes are TRBV30 and TRBJ1-4; 10 bases are a match to TRBD1. This CDR3 region has 17 residues. The trim removed 0 bases at V and 0 bases at J, leaving 4 bases unmatched. Germline V lookup: CDR1 GTSNPN, CDR2 SVGIG (reference sequence). CDR3 protein: CAWSVRTGGATNEKLFF. The CDR3 DNA reads as TGTGCCTGGAGTGTGCGGACAGGGGGTGCAACTAATGAAAAACTGTTTTTT.

In its sample, this clone was seen many times. The chain has TRBV5-1 and TRBJ2-3, with 8 bases fitting TRBD2. The ends lost 5 bases at V and 6 bases at J; junction bases unmatched: 8. This CDR3 has 14 residues. From germline, CDR1 is SGHRS and CDR2 YFSETQ. Here the CDR3 DNA reads TGCGCCAGCAGGTCAGCGGGGGTAAGGGATACGCAGTATTTT. Residues: CASRSAGVRDTQYF.

This clone has just one count. The chain carries TRBV5-1 and TRBJ2-7; D assignment may be TRBD1 or TRBD2 (6 bases each). The CDR3 runs 14 residues. CDR1 and CDR2 from the germline V gene are SGHRS and YFSETQ. V shed 0 bases and J shed 5 bases, with 12 bases lying between them. The CDR3 region has the DNA TGCGCCAGCAGCTTGGAAACAGGGAGGAACGAGCAGTACTTC. Its protein product is CASSLETGRNEQYF. Full variable domain (missing parts from reference TRBV5-1 and TRBJ2-7): KAGVTQTPRYLIKTRGQQVTLSCSPISGHRSVSWYQQTPGQGLQFLFEYFSETQRNKGNFPGRFSGRQFSNSRSEMNVSTLELGDSALYLCASSLETGRNEQYFGPGTRLTVT.

The chain recombines TRBV5-8 with TRBJ2-3; tentative D call: TRBD1 (5 bases). Germline V gives CDR1 SGHTS, CDR2 YDEGEE. Deletions cut 4 bases from V and 4 bases from J, with 19 bases between. The CDR3 has 16 residues. CDR3 residues: CASSRSVTARADTQYF. CDR3 bases: TGTGCCAGCAGCCGATCGGTGACAGCTCGTGCAGATACGCAGTATTTT. The complete variable domain, with remaining parts taken from reference TRBV5-8 and TRBJ2-3, reads EAGVTQSPTHLIKTRGQQATLRCSPISGHTSVYWYQQALGLGLQFLLWYDEGEERNRGNFPPRFSGRQFPNYSSELNVNALELEDSALYLCASSRSVTARADTQYFGPGTRLTVL.

This chain links TRBV10-3 with TRBJ2-3; 13 bases align to TRBD2. CDR3 size: 15 residues. Trimming at V came to 6 bases and at J to 5 bases, leaving 5 bases not matched to a gene. Germline V gene lookup returns CDR1 ENHRY and CDR2 SYGVKD. The CDR3 region has the DNA TGTGCCATCAGCTCCACTAGCGGGGGGGTAGATACGCAGTATTTT. Encoded protein: CAISSTSGGVDTQYF.

The chain has TRBV19 and TRBJ1-5; D remains ambiguous. The V and J ends lost 3 bases and 0 bases respectively, with 9 bases between them. The germline V gene encodes CDR1 LNHDA and CDR2 SQIVND (reference sequence). The CDR3 has 15 amino acids. The CDR3 spells CASSIPGYSNQPQHF. The CDR3 DNA sequence: TGTGCCAGTAGTATTCCAGGTTATAGCAATCAGCCCCAGCATTTT. The full variable domain, its missing parts supplied by reference TRBV19 and TRBJ1-5, is DGGITQSPKYLFRKEGQNVTLSCEQNLNHDAMYWYRQDPGQGLRLIYYSQIVNDFQKGDIAEGYSVSREKKESFPLTVTSAQKNPTAFYLCASSIPGYSNQPQHFGDGTRLSIL.

This chain joins TRBV2 and TRBJ1-5; 8 positions match TRBD1. Unmatched junction bases numbered 9, after V lost 4 bases and J lost 7 bases. Germline V CDR1 and CDR2: SNHLY, FYNNEI. The CDR3 extends over 15 amino acids. CDR3 coding DNA: TGTGCCAGCAGTGCGGACAGGGTGTTGGAACAGCCCCAGCATTTT. Its protein is CASSADRVLEQPQHF.

This clone was observed once. The chain couples TRBV7-2 to TRBJ1-1; 7 bases line up with TRBD1. Per the germline V gene, CDR1 is SGHTA and CDR2 is FQGNSA. J gave up 0 bases and V 6 bases, and 10 bases lay outside the gene matches. This CDR3 has 16 residues. CDR3 coding DNA: TGTGCCAGCAGGGACCTACAGGGGATGATGAACACTGAAGCTTTCTTT. Its translation is CASRDLQGMMNTEAFF.

The chain joins TRBV4-1 to TRBJ2-7; D perhaps matches TRBD2 (6 bases). This CDR3 spans 15 amino acids. V lost 1 base and J 2 bases, leaving 12 bases between the germline ends. Germline CDR1 reads MGHRA; CDR2 reads YSYEKL. The CDR3 sequence: CASSQGSGVTYEQYF. DNA for the CDR3: TGCGCCAGCAGCCAAGGGTCGGGGGTCACCTACGAGCAGTACTTC.

The gene calls are TRBV6-5 and TRBJ2-7, with 7 nucleotides matching TRBD1. Per germline, CDR1 MNHEY and CDR2 SVGAGI. CDR3 size: 14 residues. V trimming: 8 bases; J trimming: 4 bases; junction bases outside the gene matches: 11. The CDR3 DNA sequence: TGTGCCAGCCGGATTGAGGGGGCGAGGTACGAGCAGTACTTC. Protein product: CASRIEGARYEQYF.

The chain carries TRBV5-1 and TRBJ2-1, with D hard to call. This CDR3 contains 15 residues. The V end was cut by 0 bases, the J end by 4 bases, with 11 bases between. CDR1 and CDR2 (germline): SGHRS, YFSETQ. The CDR3: CASSLAGDVYNEQFF. CDR3 nucleotides: TGCGCCAGCAGCTTGGCCGGAGACGTTTACAATGAGCAGTTCTTC.

J is TRBJ2-1 and V is TRBV5-1, with 9 bases aligning to TRBD2. The CDR3 is made up of 18 amino acids. Germline V lookup: CDR1 SGHRS, CDR2 YFSETQ. Losses at the gene ends were 4 bases for V and 4 bases for J; bases not matched to a gene: 15. The CDR3 DNA sequence: TGCGCCAGCAGCCCGGGACAGTCCCTAGCGGGGACATACAATGAGCAGTTCTTC. Encoded protein: CASSPGQSLAGTYNEQFF.

The rearrangement joins TRBV14 to TRBJ2-3; D is unresolved. The CDR3 has 15 amino acids. Trimming took off 1 base at V and 5 bases at J, with 13 bases between the two ends. Per the germline V gene, CDR1 is SGHDN and CDR2 is FVKESK. The CDR3: CASSQGSLWGDTQYF. As DNA, the CDR3 is TGTGCCAGCAGCCAAGGGAGTTTATGGGGAGATACGCAGTATTTT.

This chain links TRBV11-2 with TRBJ2-5; 12 nucleotides match TRBD2. In germline, CDR1 is SGHAT, CDR2 FQNNGV. V gave up 4 bases and J gave up 5 bases; unmatched junction bases: 8. The CDR3 runs 16 residues. CDR3 nucleotide sequence: TGTGCCAGCAGCTCGCTAGCGGGAGGGCCGGGGGAGACCCAGTACTTC. Protein product: CASSSLAGGPGETQYF.

V gene TRBV10-2 combines with J gene TRBJ1-6; D is possibly TRBD1 (5 bases). The CDR3 sequence is 16 residues long. V lost 6 bases, J lost 1 base, and 13 bases lay in between. Germline CDR1 is WSHSY and CDR2 is SAAADI. This CDR3 is CASRGPSGSYNSPLHF. In DNA, the CDR3 is TGCGCCAGCAGGGGGCCGAGTGGTTCCTATAATTCACCCCTCCACTTT.

The genes are TRBV27 and TRBJ1-6, with 8 bases identical to TRBD1. The CDR3 is 11 amino acids. Germline CDR1 MNHEY, CDR2 SMNVEV (reference sequence). V gave up 5 bases and J gave up 12 bases; unmatched junction bases: 0. The CDR3 spells CASSDRGPLHF. DNA for the CDR3: TGTGCCAGCAGTGACAGGGGACCCCTCCACTTT.

The sample holds one count of this clone. The chain joins TRBV5-6 to TRBJ2-2; no clear D. This CDR3 region has 13 residues. Germline loops: CDR1 SGHDT, CDR2 YYEEEE. Trimming cost V 0 bases and J 6 bases, with 6 bases left between them. CDR3: CASSLVDAGELFF. The CDR3, as DNA: TGTGCCAGCAGCTTGGTAGACGCCGGGGAGCTGTTTTTT.

V is TRBV2 and J is TRBJ2-2, with TRBD2 as a possible D gene (5 bases). Trimming shortened V by 8 bases and J by 5 bases, and 15 bases separated the two germline ends. This CDR3 contains 14 residues. Germline-derived CDR1 and CDR2 are SNHLY and FYNNEI. CDR3 bases: TGTGCCAGCGCGGGTTCGATCCGGACCGGGGAGCTGTTTTTT. Translating it yields CASAGSIRTGELFF.

The chain links TRBV7-2 to TRBJ1-5; D is undetermined. The CDR3 has 14 residues. Between the trimmed V and J ends, which lost 1 base and 5 bases, there was a span of 9 bases. The germline V gene encodes CDR1 SGHTA and CDR2 FQGNSA. CDR3 in DNA: TGTGCCAGCAGCTTAGAGGGCCTTTATCAGCCCCAGCATTTT. Its protein is CASSLEGLYQPQHF.

CDR3 protein: CASSQLGGGNINEQFF. The CDR3 DNA sequence: TGCGCCAGCAGCCAATTAGGTGGGGGGAATATCAATGAGCAGTTCTTC. This chain connects TRBV4-1 to TRBJ2-1, with TRBD2 as a possible D gene (6 bases). CDR3 size: 16 residues. Germline V gene sequence: CDR1 MGHRA, CDR2 YSYEKL. V lost 2 bases and J 6 bases, leaving 17 bases between the germline ends.

The J gene is TRBJ2-7, the V gene TRBV7-9; D is perhaps TRBD1 (6 bases). Germline values: CDR1 SEHNR, CDR2 FQNEAQ (reference sequence). Trimming shortened V by 4 bases and J by 0 bases, and 13 bases separated the two germline ends. The CDR3 length is 15 residues. The CDR3 coding sequence is TGTGCCAGCAGCTCGTCCCTGGGGGCCTCCTACGAGCAGTACTTC. Encoded protein: CASSSSLGASYEQYF.

Only a few counts were recorded for this clone. The chain employs TRBV2 and TRBJ2-2; a possible D gene is TRBD2 (6 bases). CDR1 SNHLY and CDR2 FYNNEI come from the germline V gene. There are 15 residues in the CDR3. Trimming stripped 4 bases from V and 5 bases from J, with 14 bases between. The CDR3 region has the DNA TGTGCCAGCAGTGTGCTGGGGACTCGGACCGGGGAGCTGTTTTTT. Its translation: CASSVLGTRTGELFF.

The sample holds a few counts of this clone. The J gene is TRBJ2-1, the V gene TRBV28; the D gene could be TRBD1 or TRBD2 (5 bases each). With 5 bases removed from V and 0 bases from J, the gap between germline ends came to 17 bases. Germline V lookup: CDR1 MDHEN, CDR2 SYDVKM. The CDR3 has 17 residues. In DNA form, the CDR3 reads TGTGCCAGCAGTCCGATCTCGGGGCGTAGCTCCTACAATGAGCAGTTCTTC. Translation gives CASSPISGRSSYNEQFF.

The genes are TRBV9 and TRBJ2-6, with 9 bases matching TRBD2. The V gene end was trimmed by 7 bases and the J gene end by 2 bases; junction bases not matched to a gene: 4. Germline CDR1 is SGDLS and CDR2 is YYNGEE. There are 15 residues in the CDR3. The DNA of the CDR3 is TGTGCCAGCGGGCTAGCGGGGACTGGGGCCAACGTCCTGACTTTC. Translation: CASGLAGTGANVLTF.

The chain combines TRBV5-4 with TRBJ1-6, with 9 positions matching TRBD1. Germline lookup yields CDR1 SGHNT and CDR2 YYREEE (reference sequence). J was trimmed by 13 bases and V by 0 bases; bases with no gene match: 5. The CDR3 is 14 amino acids. In DNA form, the CDR3 reads TGTGCCAGCAGCTTGGGGACAGGGGAAGGTCCCCTCCACTTT. Its protein is CASSLGTGEGPLHF.

The V gene is TRBV11-2, the J gene TRBJ2-4; a weak D match, TRBD1 (5 bases). Germline V gene data show CDR1 as SGHAT and CDR2 as FQNNGV. V lost 5 bases, J lost 2 bases, and 16 bases lay in between. The CDR3 is made up of 16 amino acids. The CDR3 protein is CASSPPGPGSKNIQYF. The CDR3 DNA reads as TGTGCCAGCAGCCCCCCCGGGCCAGGGTCCAAAAACATTCAGTACTTC.